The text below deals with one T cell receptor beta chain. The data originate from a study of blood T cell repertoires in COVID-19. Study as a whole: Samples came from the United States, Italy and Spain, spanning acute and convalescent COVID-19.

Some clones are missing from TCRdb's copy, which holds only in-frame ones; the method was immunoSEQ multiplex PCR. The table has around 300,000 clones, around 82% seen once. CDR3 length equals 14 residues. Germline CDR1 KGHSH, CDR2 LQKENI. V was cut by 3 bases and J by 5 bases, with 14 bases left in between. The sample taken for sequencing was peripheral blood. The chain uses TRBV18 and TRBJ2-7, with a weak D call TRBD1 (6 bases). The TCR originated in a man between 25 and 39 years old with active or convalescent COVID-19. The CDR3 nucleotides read TGTGCCAGCTCACCCCGGCAGGGACAAAACGAGCAGTACTTC. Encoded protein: CASSPRQGQNEQYF.